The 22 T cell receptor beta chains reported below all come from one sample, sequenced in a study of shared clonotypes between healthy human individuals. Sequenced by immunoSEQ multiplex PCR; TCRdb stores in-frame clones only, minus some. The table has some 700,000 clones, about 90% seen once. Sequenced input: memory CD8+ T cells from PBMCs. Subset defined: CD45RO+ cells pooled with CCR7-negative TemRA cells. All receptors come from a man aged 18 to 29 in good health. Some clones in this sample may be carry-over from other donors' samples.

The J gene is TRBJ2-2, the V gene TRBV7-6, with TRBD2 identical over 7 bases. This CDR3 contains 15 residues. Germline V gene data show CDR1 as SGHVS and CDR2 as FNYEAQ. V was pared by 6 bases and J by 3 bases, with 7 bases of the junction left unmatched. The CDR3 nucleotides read TGTGCCAGCAGGACAAGCGGGATATACACCGGGGAGCTGTTTTTT. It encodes CASRTSGIYTGELFF. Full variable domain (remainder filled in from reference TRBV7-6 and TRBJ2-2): GAGVSQSPRYKVTKRGQDVALRCDPISGHVSLYWYRQALGQGPEFLTYFNYEAQQDKSGLPNDRFSAERPEGSISTLTIQRTEQRDSAMYRCASRTSGIYTGELFFGEGSRLTVL.

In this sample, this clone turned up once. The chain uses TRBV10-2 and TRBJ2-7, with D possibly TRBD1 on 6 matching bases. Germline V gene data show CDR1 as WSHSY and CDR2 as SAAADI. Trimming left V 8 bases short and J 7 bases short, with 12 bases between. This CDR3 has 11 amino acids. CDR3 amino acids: CASGTPREQYF. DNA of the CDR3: TGCGCCAGCGGGACACCCCGGGAGCAGTACTTC.

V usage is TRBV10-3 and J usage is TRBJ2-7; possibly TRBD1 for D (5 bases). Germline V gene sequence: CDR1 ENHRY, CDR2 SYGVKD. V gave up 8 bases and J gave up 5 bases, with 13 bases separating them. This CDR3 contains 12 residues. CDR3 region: CAIGAGSHEQYF. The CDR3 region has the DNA TGTGCCATCGGAGCAGGGTCCCACGAGCAGTACTTC.

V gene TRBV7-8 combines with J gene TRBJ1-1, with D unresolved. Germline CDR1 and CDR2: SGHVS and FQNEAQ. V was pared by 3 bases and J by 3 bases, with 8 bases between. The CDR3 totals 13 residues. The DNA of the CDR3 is TGTGCCAGCAGCTTCGGTAGACACACTGAAGCTTTCTTT. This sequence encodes CASSFGRHTEAFF.

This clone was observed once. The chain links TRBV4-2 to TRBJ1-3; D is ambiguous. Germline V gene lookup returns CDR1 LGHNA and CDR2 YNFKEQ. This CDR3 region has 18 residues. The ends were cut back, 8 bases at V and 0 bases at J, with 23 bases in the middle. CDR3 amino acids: CASCDVVEGLYSGNTIYF. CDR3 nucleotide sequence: TGTGCCAGCTGCGACGTCGTGGAAGGCCTGTACTCTGGAAACACCATATATTTT.

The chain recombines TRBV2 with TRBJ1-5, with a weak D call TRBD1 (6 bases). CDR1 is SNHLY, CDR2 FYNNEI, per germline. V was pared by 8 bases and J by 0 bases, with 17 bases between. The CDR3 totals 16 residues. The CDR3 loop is CASGGAALLSNQPQHF. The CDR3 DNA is TGTGCCAGCGGGGGGGCCGCCCTTCTTAGCAATCAGCCCCAGCATTTT.

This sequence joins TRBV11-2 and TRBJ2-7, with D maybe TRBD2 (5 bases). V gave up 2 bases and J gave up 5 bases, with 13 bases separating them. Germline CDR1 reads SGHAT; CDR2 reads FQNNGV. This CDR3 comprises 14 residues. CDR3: CASSLSLGIHEQYF. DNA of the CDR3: TGTGCCAGCAGCTTAAGTCTCGGGATCCACGAGCAGTACTTC.

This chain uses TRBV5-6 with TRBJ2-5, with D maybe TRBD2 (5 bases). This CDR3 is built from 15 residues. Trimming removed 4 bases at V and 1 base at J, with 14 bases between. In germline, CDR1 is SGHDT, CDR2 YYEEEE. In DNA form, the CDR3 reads TGTGCCAGCAGCGGGAGTACAGACCTCCAAGAGACCCAGTACTTC. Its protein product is CASSGSTDLQETQYF.

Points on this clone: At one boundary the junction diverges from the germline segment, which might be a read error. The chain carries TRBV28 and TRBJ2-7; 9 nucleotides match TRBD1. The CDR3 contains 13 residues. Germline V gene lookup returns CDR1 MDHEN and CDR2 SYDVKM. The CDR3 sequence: CASSPGTGNEQHF. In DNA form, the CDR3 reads TGTGCCAGCAGCCCCGGGACAGGGAACGAGCAGCACTTC.

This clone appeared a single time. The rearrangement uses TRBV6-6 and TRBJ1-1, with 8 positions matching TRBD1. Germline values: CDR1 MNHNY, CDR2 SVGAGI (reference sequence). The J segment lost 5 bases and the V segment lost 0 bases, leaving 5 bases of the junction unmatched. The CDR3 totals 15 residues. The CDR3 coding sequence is TGTGCCAGCAGTTACTCCCAGGGGGCTAGAACTGAAGCTTTCTTT. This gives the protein CASSYSQGARTEAFF.

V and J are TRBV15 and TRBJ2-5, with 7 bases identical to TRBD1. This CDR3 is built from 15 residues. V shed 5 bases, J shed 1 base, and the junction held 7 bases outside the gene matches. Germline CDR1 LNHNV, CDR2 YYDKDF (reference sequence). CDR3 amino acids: CATSPVNRGQETQYF. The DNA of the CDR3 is TGTGCCACCAGCCCGGTCAACAGGGGCCAAGAGACCCAGTACTTC.

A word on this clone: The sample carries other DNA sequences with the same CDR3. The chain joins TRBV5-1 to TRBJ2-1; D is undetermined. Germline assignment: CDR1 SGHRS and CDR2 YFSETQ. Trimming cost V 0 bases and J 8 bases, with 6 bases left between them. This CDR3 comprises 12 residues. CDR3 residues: CASSLGRDEQFF. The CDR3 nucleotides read TGCGCCAGCAGCTTGGGTCGGGATGAGCAGTTCTTC. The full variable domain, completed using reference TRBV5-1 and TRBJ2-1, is KAGVTQTPRYLIKTRGQQVTLSCSPISGHRSVSWYQQTPGQGLQFLFEYFSETQRNKGNFPGRFSGRQFSNSRSEMNVSTLELGDSALYLCASSLGRDEQFFGPGTRLTVL.

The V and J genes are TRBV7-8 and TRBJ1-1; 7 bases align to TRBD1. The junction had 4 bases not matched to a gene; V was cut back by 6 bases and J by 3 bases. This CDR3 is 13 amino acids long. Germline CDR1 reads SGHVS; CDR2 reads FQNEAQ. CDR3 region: CASSQGEDTEAFF. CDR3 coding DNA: TGTGCCAGCAGTCAGGGGGAGGACACTGAAGCTTTCTTT.

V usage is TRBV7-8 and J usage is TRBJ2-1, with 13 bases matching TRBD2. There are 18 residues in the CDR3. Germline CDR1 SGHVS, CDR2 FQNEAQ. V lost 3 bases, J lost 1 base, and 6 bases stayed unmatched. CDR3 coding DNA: TGTGCCAGCAGCTTGGGACTAGCGGGAATCGGGTCCTACAATGAGCAGTTCTTC. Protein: CASSLGLAGIGSYNEQFF. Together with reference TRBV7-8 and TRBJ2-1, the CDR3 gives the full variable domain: GAGVSQSPRYKVAKRGQDVALRCDPISGHVSLFWYQQALGQGPEFLTYFQNEAQLDKSGLPSDRFFAERPEGSVSTLKIQRTQQEDSAVYLCASSLGLAGIGSYNEQFFGPGTRLTVL.

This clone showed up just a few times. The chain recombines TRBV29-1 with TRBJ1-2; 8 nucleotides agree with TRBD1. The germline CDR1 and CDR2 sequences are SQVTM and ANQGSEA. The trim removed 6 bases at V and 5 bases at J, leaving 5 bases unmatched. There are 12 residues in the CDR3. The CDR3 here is CSVGTGGYGYTF. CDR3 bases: TGCAGCGTGGGGACAGGCGGTTATGGCTACACCTTC.

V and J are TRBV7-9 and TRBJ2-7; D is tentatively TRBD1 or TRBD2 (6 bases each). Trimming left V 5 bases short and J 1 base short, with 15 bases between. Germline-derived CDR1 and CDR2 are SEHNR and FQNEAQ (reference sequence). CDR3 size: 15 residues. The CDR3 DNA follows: TGTGCCAGCAGCCAACGAGGGGGGAGTTCCTACGAGCAGTACTTC. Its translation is CASSQRGGSSYEQYF. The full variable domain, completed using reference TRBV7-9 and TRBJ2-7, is DTGVSQNPRHKITKRGQNVTFRCDPISEHNRLYWYRQTLGQGPEFLTYFQNEAQLEKSRLLSDRFSAERPKGSFSTLEIQRTEQGDSAMYLCASSQRGGSSYEQYFGPGTRLTVT.

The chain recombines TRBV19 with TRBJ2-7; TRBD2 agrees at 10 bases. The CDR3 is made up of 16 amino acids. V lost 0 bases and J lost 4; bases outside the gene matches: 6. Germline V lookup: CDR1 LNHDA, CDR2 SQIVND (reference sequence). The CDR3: CASSIDGTSVFYEQYF. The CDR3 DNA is TGTGCCAGTAGTATAGATGGGACTAGCGTCTTTTACGAGCAGTACTTC.

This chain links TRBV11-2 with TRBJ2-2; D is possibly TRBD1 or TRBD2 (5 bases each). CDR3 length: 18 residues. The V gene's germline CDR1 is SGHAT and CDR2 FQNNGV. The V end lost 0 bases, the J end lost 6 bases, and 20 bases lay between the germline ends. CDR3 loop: CASSLDPGAWLQPGELFF. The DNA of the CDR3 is TGTGCCAGCAGCTTAGACCCCGGGGCTTGGCTTCAGCCCGGGGAGCTGTTTTTT.

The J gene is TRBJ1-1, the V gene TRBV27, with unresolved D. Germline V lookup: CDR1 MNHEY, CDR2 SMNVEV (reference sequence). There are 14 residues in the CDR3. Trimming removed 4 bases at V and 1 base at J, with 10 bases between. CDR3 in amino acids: CASSSKLGNTEAFF. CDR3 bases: TGTGCCAGCAGTTCGAAACTTGGGAACACTGAAGCTTTCTTT.

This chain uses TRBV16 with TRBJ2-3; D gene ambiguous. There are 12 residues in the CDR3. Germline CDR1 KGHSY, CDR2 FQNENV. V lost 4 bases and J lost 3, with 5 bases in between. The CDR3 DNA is TGTGCCAGCAGCCCCGGGACAGATACGCAGTATTTT. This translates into CASSPGTDTQYF.

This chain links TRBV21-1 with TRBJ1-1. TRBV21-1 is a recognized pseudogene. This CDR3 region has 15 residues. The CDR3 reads CASSKRWLLNTEAFF. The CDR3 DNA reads TGTGCCAGCAGCAAAAGGTGGCTCCTGAACACTGAAGCTTTCTTT.

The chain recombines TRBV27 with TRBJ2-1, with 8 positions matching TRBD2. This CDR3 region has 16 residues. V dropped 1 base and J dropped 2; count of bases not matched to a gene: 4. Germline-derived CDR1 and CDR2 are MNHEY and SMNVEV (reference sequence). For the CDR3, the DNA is TGTGCCAGCAGTTTATACGGGAGGGCCGCCTACAATGAGCAGTTCTTC. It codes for CASSLYGRAAYNEQFF.